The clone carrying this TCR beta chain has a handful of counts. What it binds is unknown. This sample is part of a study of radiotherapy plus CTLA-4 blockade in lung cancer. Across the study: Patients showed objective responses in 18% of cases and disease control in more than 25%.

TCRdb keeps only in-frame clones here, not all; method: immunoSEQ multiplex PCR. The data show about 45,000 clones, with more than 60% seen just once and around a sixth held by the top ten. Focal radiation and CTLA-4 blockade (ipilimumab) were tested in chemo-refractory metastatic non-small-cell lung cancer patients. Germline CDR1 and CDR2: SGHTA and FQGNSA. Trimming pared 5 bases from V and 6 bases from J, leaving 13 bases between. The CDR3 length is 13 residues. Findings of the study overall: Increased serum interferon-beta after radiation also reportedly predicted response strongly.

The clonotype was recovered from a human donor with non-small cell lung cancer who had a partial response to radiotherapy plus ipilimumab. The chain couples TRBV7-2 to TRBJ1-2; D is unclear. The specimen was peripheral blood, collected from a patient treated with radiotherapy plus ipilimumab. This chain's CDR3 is CASSLQRADGYTF. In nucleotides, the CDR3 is TGTGCCAGCAGCCTTCAGAGGGCGGATGGCTACACCTTC.